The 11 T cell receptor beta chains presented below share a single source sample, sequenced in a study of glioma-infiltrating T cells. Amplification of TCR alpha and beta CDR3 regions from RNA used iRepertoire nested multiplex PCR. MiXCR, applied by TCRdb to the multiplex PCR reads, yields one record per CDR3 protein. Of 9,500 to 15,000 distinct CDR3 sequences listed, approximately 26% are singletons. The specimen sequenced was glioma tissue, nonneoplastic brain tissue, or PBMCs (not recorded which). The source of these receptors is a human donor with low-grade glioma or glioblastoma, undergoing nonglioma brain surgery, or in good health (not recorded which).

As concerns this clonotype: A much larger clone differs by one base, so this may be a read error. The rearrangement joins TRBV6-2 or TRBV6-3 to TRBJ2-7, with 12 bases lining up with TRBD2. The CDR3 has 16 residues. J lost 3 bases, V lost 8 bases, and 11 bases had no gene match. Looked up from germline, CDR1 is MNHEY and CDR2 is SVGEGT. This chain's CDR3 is CASGSPSGRDLYEQYF. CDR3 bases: TGTGCCAGCGGATCACCTAGCGGGAGGGATCTCTACGAGCAGTACTTC.

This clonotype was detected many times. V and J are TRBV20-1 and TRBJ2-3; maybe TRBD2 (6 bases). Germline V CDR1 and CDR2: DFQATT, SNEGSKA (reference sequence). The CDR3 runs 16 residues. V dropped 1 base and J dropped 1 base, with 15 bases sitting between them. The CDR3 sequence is CSARAPGGAGTDTQYF. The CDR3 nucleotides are TGCAGTGCTAGAGCACCCGGGGGAGCTGGCACAGATACGCAGTATTTT.

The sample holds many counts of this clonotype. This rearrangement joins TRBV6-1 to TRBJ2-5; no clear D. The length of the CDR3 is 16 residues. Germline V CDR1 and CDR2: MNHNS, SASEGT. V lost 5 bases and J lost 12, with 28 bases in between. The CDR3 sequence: CASSPKEPGAATDKYF. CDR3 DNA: TGTGCCAGCAGTCCTAAGGAACCGGGCGCGGCCACGGATAAGTACTTC.

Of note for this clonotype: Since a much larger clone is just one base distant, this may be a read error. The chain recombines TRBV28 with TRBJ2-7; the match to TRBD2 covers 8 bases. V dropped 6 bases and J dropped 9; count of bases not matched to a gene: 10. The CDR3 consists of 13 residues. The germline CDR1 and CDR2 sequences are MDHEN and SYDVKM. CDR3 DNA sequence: TGTGCCAGCAGCCCTAGCGGGTCGAGGGTGCAGTACTTC. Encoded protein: CASSPSGSRVQYF. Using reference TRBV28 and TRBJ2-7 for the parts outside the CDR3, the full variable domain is DVKVTQSSRYLVKRTGEKVFLECVQDMDHENMFWYRQDPGLGLRLIYFSYDVKMKEKGDIPEGYSVSREKKERFSLILESASTNQTSMYLCASSPSGSRVQYFGPGTRLTVT.

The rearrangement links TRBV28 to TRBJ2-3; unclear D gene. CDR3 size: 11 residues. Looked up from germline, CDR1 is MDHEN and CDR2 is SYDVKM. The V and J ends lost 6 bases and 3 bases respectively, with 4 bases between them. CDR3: CASRRTDTQYF. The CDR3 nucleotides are TGTGCCAGCAGAAGGACAGATACGCAGTATTTT.

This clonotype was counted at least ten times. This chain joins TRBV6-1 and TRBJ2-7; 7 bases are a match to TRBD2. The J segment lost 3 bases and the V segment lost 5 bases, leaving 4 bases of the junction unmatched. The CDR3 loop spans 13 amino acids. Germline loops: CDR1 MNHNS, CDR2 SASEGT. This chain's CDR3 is CASSLAGVYEQYF. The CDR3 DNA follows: TGTGCCAGCAGTCTGGCGGGGGTCTACGAGCAGTACTTC.

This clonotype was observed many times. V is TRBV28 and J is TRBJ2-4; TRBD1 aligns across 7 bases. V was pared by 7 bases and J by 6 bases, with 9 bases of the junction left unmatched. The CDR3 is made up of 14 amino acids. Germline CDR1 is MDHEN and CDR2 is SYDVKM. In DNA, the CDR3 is TGTGCCAGCACCACAGGGGTCGCGGGAAACATTCAGTACTTC. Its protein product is CASTTGVAGNIQYF.

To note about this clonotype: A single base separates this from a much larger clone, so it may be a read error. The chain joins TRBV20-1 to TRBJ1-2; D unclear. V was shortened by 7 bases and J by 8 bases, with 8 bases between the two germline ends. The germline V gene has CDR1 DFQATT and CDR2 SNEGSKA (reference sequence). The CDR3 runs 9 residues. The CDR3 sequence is CSDNTGYTF. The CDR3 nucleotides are TGCAGTGATAATACCGGCTACACCTTC.

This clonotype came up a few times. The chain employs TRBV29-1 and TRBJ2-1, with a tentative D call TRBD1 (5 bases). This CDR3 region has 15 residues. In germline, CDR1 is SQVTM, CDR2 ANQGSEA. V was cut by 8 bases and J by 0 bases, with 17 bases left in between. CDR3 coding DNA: TGCAGCCCCCCCTCAGGGCGGAGCTCCTACAATGAGCAGTTCTTC. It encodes CSPPSGRSSYNEQFF.

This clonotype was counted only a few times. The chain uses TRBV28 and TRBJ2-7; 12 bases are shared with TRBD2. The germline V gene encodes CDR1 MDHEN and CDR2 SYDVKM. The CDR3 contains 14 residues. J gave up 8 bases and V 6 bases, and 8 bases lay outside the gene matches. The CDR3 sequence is CASSLAGGPEKQYF. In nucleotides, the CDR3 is TGTGCCAGCAGCCTAGCGGGAGGGCCGGAGAAGCAGTACTTC.

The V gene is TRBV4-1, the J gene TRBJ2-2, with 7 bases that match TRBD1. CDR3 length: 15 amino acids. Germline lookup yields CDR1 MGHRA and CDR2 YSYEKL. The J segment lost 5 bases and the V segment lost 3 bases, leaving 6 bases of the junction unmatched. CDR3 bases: TGCGCCAGCAGCCAGGAACAGGGGTCGACCGGGGAGCTGTTTTTT. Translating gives CASSQEQGSTGELFF.